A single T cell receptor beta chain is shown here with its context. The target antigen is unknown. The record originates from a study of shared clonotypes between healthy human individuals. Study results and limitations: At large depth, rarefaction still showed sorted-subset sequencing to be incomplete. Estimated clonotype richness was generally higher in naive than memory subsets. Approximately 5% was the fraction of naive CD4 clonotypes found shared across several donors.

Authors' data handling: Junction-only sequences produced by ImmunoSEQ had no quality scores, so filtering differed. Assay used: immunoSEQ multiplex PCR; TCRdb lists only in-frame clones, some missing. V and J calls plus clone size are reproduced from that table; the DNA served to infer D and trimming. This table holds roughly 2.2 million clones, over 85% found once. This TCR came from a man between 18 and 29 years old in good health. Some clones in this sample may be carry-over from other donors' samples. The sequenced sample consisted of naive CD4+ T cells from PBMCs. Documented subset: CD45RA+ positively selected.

Written as DNA, the CDR3 is TGTGCCAGCAGCTTATTCTCCAGCAATCAGCCCCAGCATTTT. Residues: CASSLFSSNQPQHF. The chain is built from TRBV7-2 and TRBJ1-5; D is ambiguous. This CDR3 comprises 14 residues. Trimming pared 2 bases from V and 1 base from J, leaving 6 bases between. Germline loops: CDR1 SGHTA, CDR2 FQGNSA. Full variable domain (missing parts from reference TRBV7-2 and TRBJ1-5): GAGVSQSPSNKVTEKGKDVELRCDPISGHTALYWYRQSLGQGLEFLIYFQGNSAPDKSGLPSDRFSAERTGGSVSTLTIQRTQQEDSAVYLCASSLFSSNQPQHFGDGTRLSIL.